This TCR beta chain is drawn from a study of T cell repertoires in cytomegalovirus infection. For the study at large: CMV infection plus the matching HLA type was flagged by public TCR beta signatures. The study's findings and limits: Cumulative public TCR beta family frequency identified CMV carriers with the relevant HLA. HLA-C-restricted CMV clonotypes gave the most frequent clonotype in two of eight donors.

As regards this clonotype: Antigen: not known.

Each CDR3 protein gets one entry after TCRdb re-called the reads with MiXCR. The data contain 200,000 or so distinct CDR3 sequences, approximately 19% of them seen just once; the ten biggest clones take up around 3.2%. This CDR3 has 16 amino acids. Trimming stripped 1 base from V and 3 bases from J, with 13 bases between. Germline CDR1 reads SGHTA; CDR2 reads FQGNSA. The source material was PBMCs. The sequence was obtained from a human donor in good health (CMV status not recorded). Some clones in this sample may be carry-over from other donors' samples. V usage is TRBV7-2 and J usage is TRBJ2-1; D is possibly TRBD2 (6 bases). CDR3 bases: TGTGCCAGCAGCTTAGAAGCGGGTCGACTCTACAATGAGCAGTTCTTC. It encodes CASSLEAGRLYNEQFF.